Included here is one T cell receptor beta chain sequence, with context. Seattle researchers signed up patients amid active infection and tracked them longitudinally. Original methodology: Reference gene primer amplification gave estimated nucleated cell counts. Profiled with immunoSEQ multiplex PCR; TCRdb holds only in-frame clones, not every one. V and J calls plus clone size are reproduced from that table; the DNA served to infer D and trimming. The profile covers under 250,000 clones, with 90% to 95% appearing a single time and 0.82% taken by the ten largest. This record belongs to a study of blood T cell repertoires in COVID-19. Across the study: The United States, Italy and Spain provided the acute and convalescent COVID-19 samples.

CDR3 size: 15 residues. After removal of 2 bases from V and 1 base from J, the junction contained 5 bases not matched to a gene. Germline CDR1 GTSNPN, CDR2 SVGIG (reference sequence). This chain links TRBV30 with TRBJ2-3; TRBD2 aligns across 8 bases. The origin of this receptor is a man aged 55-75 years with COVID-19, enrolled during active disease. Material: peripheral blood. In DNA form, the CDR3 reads TGTGCCTGGAGTAGCCTAGCGGGTGGCACAGATACGCAGTATTTT. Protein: CAWSSLAGGTDTQYF. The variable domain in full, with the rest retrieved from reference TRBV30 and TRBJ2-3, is SQTIHQWPATLVQPVGSPLSLECTVEGTSNPNLYWYRQAAGRGLQLLFYSVGIGQISSEVPQNLSASRPQDRQFILSSKKLLLSDSGFYLCAWSSLAGGTDTQYFGPGTRLTVL.